This entry lists 27 T cell receptor beta chains sequenced from one sample in a study of shared clonotypes between healthy human individuals. It was CD45RO-negative cells, positively selected for CCR7, that made up naive CD8 cells, with terminally differentiated effector memory CD45RA+ cells excluded. Sequenced by immunoSEQ multiplex PCR; TCRdb stores in-frame clones only, minus some. The data show about 2 million clones, over 85% seen once. Specimen: naive CD8+ T cells sorted from blood. All receptors come from a man between 18 and 29 years old in good health.

This chain joins TRBV30 and TRBJ2-1; D ambiguous. Trimming shortened V by 5 bases and J by 4 bases, and 15 bases separated the two germline ends. Germline CDR1 GTSNPN, CDR2 SVGIG (reference sequence). The CDR3 sequence is 14 residues long. CDR3 nucleotides: TGTGCCTGGGAAGATAATTTGCTGTACAATGAGCAGTTCTTC. Translated: CAWEDNLLYNEQFF.

As regards this clone: Other DNA sequences from this sample encode an identical CDR3 as well. This chain links TRBV7-8 with TRBJ2-1, with 8 bases aligning to TRBD2. The CDR3 extends over 15 amino acids. V trimming: 5 bases; J trimming: 0 bases; junction bases outside the gene matches: 3. In germline, CDR1 is SGHVS, CDR2 FQNEAQ. CDR3 nucleotides: TGTGCCAGCAGCCTGAGCGGGAGCTCCTACAATGAGCAGTTCTTC. Encoded protein: CASSLSGSSYNEQFF.

The CDR3 region has the DNA TGTGCCAGCAGTCCCAGGGGGCCCAATAGCAATCAGCCCCAGCATTTT. It specifies CASSPRGPNSNQPQHF. V usage is TRBV28 and J usage is TRBJ1-5, with 8 nucleotides matching TRBD1. The V and J ends lost 5 bases and 0 bases, in that order; junction bases with no gene match: 6. This CDR3 spans 16 amino acids. Germline lookup yields CDR1 MDHEN and CDR2 SYDVKM.

The CDR3 coding sequence is TGTGCCAGCAGCTTCGTTACCGATGAGCAGTTCTTC. Protein product: CASSFVTDEQFF. The chain combines TRBV11-2 with TRBJ2-1; D remains unclear. Germline V gene sequence: CDR1 SGHAT, CDR2 FQNNGV. CDR3 length: 12 residues. Trimming pared 3 bases from V and 8 bases from J, leaving 8 bases between.

The chain is built from TRBV25-1 and TRBJ1-5; the D is unclear. The CDR3 consists of 18 residues. Germline V CDR1 and CDR2: MGHDK, SYGVNS. Trimming stripped 7 bases from V and 1 base from J, with 23 bases between. The CDR3 sequence is CASIRNLNERKSNQPQHF. The CDR3 DNA reads TGTGCCAGCATTCGTAATCTGAACGAGAGGAAAAGCAATCAGCCCCAGCATTTT.

The chain couples TRBV4-1 to TRBJ2-7; no firm D call. Trimming pared 6 bases from V and 2 bases from J, leaving 11 bases between. CDR1 and CDR2 (germline): MGHRA, YSYEKL. CDR3 size: 13 residues. Here the CDR3 DNA reads TGCGCCAGCAGTCCAAGAAGGACCTACGAGCAGTACTTC. Protein: CASSPRRTYEQYF.

V gene TRBV19 combines with J gene TRBJ1-2; D uncertain. Germline V gives CDR1 LNHDA, CDR2 SQIVND (reference sequence). Trimming pared 6 bases from V and 1 base from J, leaving 12 bases between. The CDR3 length is 14 residues. CDR3 residues: CASSPPEHNYGYTF. DNA of the CDR3: TGTGCCAGTAGCCCCCCCGAGCATAACTATGGCTACACCTTC.

The CDR3 here is CASNVEVGGGRRNEQFF. The CDR3 coding sequence is TGTGCCAGCAACGTGGAAGTCGGAGGGGGGCGACGCAATGAGCAGTTCTTC. The V and J genes are TRBV9 and TRBJ2-1, with D perhaps TRBD1 or TRBD2 (6 bases each). Germline loops: CDR1 SGDLS, CDR2 YYNGEE. The CDR3 has 17 amino acids. V was shortened by 6 bases and J by 6 bases, with 25 bases between the two germline ends.

With regard to this clone: This sample includes further DNA sequences coding for the same CDR3. The chain combines TRBV7-9 with TRBJ2-7; D might be TRBD2 (5 bases). V lost 5 bases and J 3 bases, leaving 11 bases between the germline ends. This CDR3 contains 13 residues. The V gene's germline CDR1 is SEHNR and CDR2 FQNEAQ (reference sequence). The DNA of the CDR3 is TGTGCCAGCAGCCCCGGGGAAAGCTACGAGCAGTACTTC. Translation: CASSPGESYEQYF.

The V call is TRBV7-9, the J call TRBJ1-6; TRBD1 is a possible D gene (5 bases). Germline CDR1 reads SEHNR; CDR2 reads FQNEAQ (reference sequence). Between the trimmed V and J ends, which lost 5 bases and 6 bases, there was a span of 26 bases. The CDR3 spans 19 residues. The CDR3 is CASSGGWGGNSGTNSPLHF. The CDR3 region has the DNA TGTGCCAGCAGCGGAGGGTGGGGAGGCAACTCGGGGACTAATTCACCCCTCCACTTT.

The chain links TRBV5-1 to TRBJ1-1; D is possibly TRBD1 (6 bases). The CDR3 loop spans 18 amino acids. V was cut by 0 bases and J by 3 bases, with 21 bases left in between. Germline V CDR1 and CDR2: SGHRS, YFSETQ. Here the CDR3 reads CASSLVAQGSYRDTEAFF. As DNA, the CDR3 is TGCGCCAGCAGCTTGGTTGCGCAGGGGTCTTATAGGGACACTGAAGCTTTCTTT.

The chain couples TRBV4-1 to TRBJ1-6; a possible D gene is TRBD1 (5 bases). CDR1 and CDR2 from the germline V gene are MGHRA and YSYEKL. The germline V and J ends were trimmed by 1 base and 9 bases, with 22 bases remaining between them. The CDR3 covers 18 residues. The CDR3 coding sequence is TGCGCCAGCAGCCAAGCGCCCCGTCCCGGGACCTCAGGTTCACCCCTCCACTTT. Translation: CASSQAPRPGTSGSPLHF.

This chain connects TRBV5-4 to TRBJ1-2; D might be TRBD1 (5 bases). CDR3 size: 14 residues. Deletions cut 0 bases from V and 8 bases from J, with 14 bases between. Germline V gene data show CDR1 as SGHNT and CDR2 as YYREEE (reference sequence). CDR3 nucleotide sequence: TGTGCCAGCAGCTTGGAAGGGGAATGGAGGGGCTACACCTTC. Translating it yields CASSLEGEWRGYTF.

This chain uses TRBV6-6 with TRBJ2-7; no firm D call. This CDR3 has 11 residues. V dropped 2 bases and J dropped 6 bases, with 5 bases sitting between them. CDR1 is MNHNY, CDR2 SVGAGI, per germline (reference sequence). The CDR3 nucleotides read TGTGCCAGCAGTTACAACGTCGAGCAGTACTTC. This codes for CASSYNVEQYF.

The chain carries TRBV30 and TRBJ1-2, with 8 bases matching TRBD1. CDR3 length: 14 residues. CDR1 GTSNPN and CDR2 SVGIG come from the germline V gene (reference sequence). J lost 3 bases, V lost 5 bases, and 8 bases had no gene match. CDR3 nucleotides: TGTGCCTGGCGTCTCGGGACAGGCGACTATGGCTACACCTTC. This translates into CAWRLGTGDYGYTF. Drawing the rest from reference TRBV30 and TRBJ1-2, the complete variable domain is SQTIHQWPATLVQPVGSPLSLECTVEGTSNPNLYWYRQAAGRGLQLLFYSVGIGQISSEVPQNLSASRPQDRQFILSSKKLLLSDSGFYLCAWRLGTGDYGYTFGSGTRLTVV.

This chain connects TRBV13 to TRBJ2-3; a possible D gene is TRBD2 (7 bases). This CDR3 region has 14 residues. Germline V gives CDR1 PRHDT, CDR2 FYEKMQ (reference sequence). Trimming took off 7 bases at V and 4 bases at J, with 15 bases between the two ends. The CDR3 coding sequence is TGTGCCAGCAAGGTCCGGGGGGCTTCAGATACGCAGTATTTT. The encoded protein is CASKVRGASDTQYF.

Details on this clone: Other nucleotide sequences in the sample specify the same CDR3. The V gene is TRBV5-4, the J gene TRBJ2-4; 7 nucleotides agree with TRBD1. This CDR3 has 14 residues. Germline-derived CDR1 and CDR2 are SGHNT and YYREEE (reference sequence). V trimming: 0 bases; J trimming: 7 bases; junction bases outside the gene matches: 4. CDR3: CASSLGDRENIQYF. For the CDR3, the DNA is TGTGCCAGCAGCTTGGGTGACAGGGAGAACATTCAGTACTTC. The full variable domain, completed using reference TRBV5-4 and TRBJ2-4, is ETGVTQSPTHLIKTRGQQVTLRCSSQSGHNTVSWYQQALGQGPQFIFQYYREEENGRGNFPPRFSGLQFPNYSSELNVNALELDDSALYLCASSLGDRENIQYFGAGTRLSVL.

The chain links TRBV4-1 to TRBJ2-5; D gene uncertain. The CDR3 consists of 16 residues. Per germline, CDR1 MGHRA and CDR2 YSYEKL. Trimming removed 2 bases from V and 1 base from J, with 14 bases in between. For the CDR3, the DNA is TGCGCCAGCAGCCAAATACACGCGTGGGGCCAAGAGACCCAGTACTTC. Protein: CASSQIHAWGQETQYF.

This chain links TRBV13 with TRBJ2-3, with D perhaps being TRBD1 or TRBD2 (5 bases each). This CDR3 has 20 amino acids. The V end was cut by 4 bases, the J end by 8 bases, with 34 bases between. The V gene's germline CDR1 is PRHDT and CDR2 FYEKMQ (reference sequence). CDR3 bases: TGTGCCAGCAGCTCCTCCATGTCCGGGGCCTGGGCAGGAGGCTTCGGTACGCAGTATTTT. Protein sequence: CASSSSMSGAWAGGFGTQYF.

This chain links TRBV27 with TRBJ2-1; D perhaps matches TRBD1 (5 bases). This CDR3 is built from 13 residues. V was pared by 1 base and J by 5 bases, with 6 bases between. Germline-derived CDR1 and CDR2 are MNHEY and SMNVEV (reference sequence). The CDR3 loop is CASSLLTDNEQFF. As DNA, the CDR3 is TGTGCCAGCAGTTTATTGACAGACAATGAGCAGTTCTTC.

The chain is built from TRBV9 and TRBJ2-5; 7 bases are shared with TRBD1. Germline values: CDR1 SGDLS, CDR2 YYNGEE. The CDR3 runs 15 residues. With V trimmed by 4 bases and J by 1 base, 7 bases remained unmatched. The CDR3 nucleotides read TGTGCCAGCAGCCCCGGTAGGGGGCTCCAAGAGACCCAGTACTTC. Encoded protein: CASSPGRGLQETQYF.

The count of this clone is one. The chain joins TRBV5-5 to TRBJ1-2, with unresolved D. Germline CDR1 reads SGHKS; CDR2 reads YYEKEE (reference sequence). The germline V and J ends were trimmed by 0 bases and 2 bases, with 11 bases remaining between them. The CDR3 contains 15 residues. CDR3 bases: TGTGCCAGCAGCTTGGCGGGGTTTGCAAACTATGGCTACACCTTC. Its translation: CASSLAGFANYGYTF. The variable domain in full, completed from reference TRBV5-5 and TRBJ1-2, reads DAGVTQSPTHLIKTRGQQVTLRCSPISGHKSVSWYQQVLGQGPQFIFQYYEKEERGRGNFPDRFSARQFPNYSSELNVNALLLGDSALYLCASSLAGFANYGYTFGSGTRLTVV.

The chain employs TRBV30 and TRBJ2-1, with 11 bases fitting TRBD2. CDR1 GTSNPN and CDR2 SVGIG come from the germline V gene (reference sequence). The CDR3 runs 15 residues. Germline trimming cut 2 bases from V and 3 bases from J; bases unmatched to any gene: 3. The chain's CDR3 is CAWSPGTSGYNEQFF. CDR3 DNA sequence: TGTGCCTGGAGTCCCGGGACTAGCGGCTACAATGAGCAGTTCTTC.

This clone has just a few counts. The J gene is TRBJ1-2, the V gene TRBV5-6, with unresolved D. Trimming took off 2 bases at V and 3 bases at J, with 8 bases between the two ends. CDR1 and CDR2 from the germline V gene are SGHDT and YYEEEE. This CDR3 region has 13 residues. CDR3 DNA sequence: TGTGCCAGCAGCTTTGATACGGACTATGGCTACACCTTC. Amino acids: CASSFDTDYGYTF.

J is TRBJ2-2 and V is TRBV19, with 8 nucleotides matching TRBD1. CDR3 size: 13 residues. V shed 5 bases, J shed 7 bases, and the junction held 3 bases outside the gene matches. Germline CDR1 LNHDA, CDR2 SQIVND (reference sequence). The chain's CDR3 is CASSLTGDGELFF. CDR3 in DNA: TGTGCCAGTAGTCTGACAGGGGACGGGGAGCTGTTTTTT.

The chain joins TRBV5-1 to TRBJ2-7; 10 bases agree with TRBD1. This CDR3 contains 15 residues. V dropped 4 bases and J dropped 6; count of bases not matched to a gene: 10. Germline V gene lookup returns CDR1 SGHRS and CDR2 YFSETQ. In DNA, the CDR3 is TGCGCCAGCAGCCTTACCGGGACAGGGGTATCCGAGCAGTACTTC. Translation: CASSLTGTGVSEQYF.

In nucleotides, the CDR3 is TGCGCCAGCAGCGGATGGAGTGGGGACACTGAAGCTTTCTTT. Translation gives CASSGWSGDTEAFF. The chain combines TRBV5-1 with TRBJ1-1; D remains unclear. CDR3 length: 14 residues. Trimming took 4 bases from V and 3 from J, leaving 13 bases between them. Per the germline V gene, CDR1 is SGHRS and CDR2 is YFSETQ.